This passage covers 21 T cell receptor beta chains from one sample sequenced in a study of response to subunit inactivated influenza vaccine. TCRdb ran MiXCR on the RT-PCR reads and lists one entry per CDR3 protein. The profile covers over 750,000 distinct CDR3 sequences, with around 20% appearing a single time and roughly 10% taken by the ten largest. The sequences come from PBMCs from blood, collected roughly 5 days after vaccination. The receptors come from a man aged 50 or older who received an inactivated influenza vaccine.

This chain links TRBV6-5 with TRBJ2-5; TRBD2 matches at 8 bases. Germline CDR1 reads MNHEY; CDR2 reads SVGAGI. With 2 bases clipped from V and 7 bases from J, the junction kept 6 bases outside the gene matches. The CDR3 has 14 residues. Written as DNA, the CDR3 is TGTGCCAGCAGTTACAGCGGGGGCGTCGGGACCCAGTACTTC. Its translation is CASSYSGGVGTQYF.

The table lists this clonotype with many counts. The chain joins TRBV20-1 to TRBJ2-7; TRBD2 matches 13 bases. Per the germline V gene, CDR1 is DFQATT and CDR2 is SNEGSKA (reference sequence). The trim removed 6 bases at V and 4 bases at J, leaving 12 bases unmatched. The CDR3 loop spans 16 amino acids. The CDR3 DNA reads TGCAGTGCAACGGGACTAGCGGGGCGAAGCGGGTACGAGCAGTACTTC. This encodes CSATGLAGRSGYEQYF.

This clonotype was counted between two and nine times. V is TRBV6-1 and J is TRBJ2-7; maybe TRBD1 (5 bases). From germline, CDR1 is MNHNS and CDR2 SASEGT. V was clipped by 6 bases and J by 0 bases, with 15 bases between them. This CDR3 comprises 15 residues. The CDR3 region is CASRSRQFSSYEQYF. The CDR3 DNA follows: TGTGCCAGCAGATCAAGACAGTTCAGCTCCTACGAGCAGTACTTC.

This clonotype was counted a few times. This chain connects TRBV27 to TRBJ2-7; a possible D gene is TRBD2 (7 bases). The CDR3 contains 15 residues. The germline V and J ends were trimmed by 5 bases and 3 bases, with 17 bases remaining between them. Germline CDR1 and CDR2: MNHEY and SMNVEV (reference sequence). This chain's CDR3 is CASSKGGAVGYEQYF. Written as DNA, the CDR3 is TGTGCCAGCAGTAAAGGGGGGGCGGTTGGCTACGAGCAGTACTTC.

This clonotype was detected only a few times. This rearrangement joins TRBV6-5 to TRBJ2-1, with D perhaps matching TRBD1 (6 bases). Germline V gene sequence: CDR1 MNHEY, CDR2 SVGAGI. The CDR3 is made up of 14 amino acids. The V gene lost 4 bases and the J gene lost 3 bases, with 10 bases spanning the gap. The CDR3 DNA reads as TGTGCCAGCAGTTTTGGACAGAGCTACAATGAGCAGTTCTTC. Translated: CASSFGQSYNEQFF.

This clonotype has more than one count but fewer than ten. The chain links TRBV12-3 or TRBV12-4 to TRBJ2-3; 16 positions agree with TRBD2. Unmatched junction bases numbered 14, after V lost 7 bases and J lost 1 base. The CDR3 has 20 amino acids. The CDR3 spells CASTTIPGTSGGEGTDTQYF. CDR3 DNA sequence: TGTGCCAGCACCACCATCCCCGGGACTAGCGGGGGGGAGGGCACAGATACGCAGTATTTT.

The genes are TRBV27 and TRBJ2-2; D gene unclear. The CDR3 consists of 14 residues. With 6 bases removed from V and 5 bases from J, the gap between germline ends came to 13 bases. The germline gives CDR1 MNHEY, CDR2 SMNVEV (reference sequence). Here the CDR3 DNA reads TGTGCCAGCAGCTTCGGACCAGCGACCGGGGAGCTGTTTTTT. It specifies CASSFGPATGELFF.

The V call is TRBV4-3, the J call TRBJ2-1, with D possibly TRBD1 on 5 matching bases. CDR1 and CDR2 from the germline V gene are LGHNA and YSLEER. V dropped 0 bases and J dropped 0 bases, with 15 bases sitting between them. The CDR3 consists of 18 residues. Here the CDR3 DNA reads TGCGCCAGCAGCCAAGATAGGGGCGGTAAGAGCTCCTACAATGAGCAGTTCTTC. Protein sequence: CASSQDRGGKSSYNEQFF.

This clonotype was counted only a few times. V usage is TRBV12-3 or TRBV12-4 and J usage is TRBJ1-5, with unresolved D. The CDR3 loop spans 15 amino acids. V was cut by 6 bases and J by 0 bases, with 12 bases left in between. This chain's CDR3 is CASRPSSYSNQPQHF. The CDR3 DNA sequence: TGTGCCAGCAGACCAAGTAGTTATAGCAATCAGCCCCAGCATTTT.

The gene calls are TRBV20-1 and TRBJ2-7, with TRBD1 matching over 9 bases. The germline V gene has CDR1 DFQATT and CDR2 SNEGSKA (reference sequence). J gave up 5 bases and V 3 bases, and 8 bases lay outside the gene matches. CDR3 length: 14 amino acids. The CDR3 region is CSASFGTGIDEQYF. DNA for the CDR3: TGCAGTGCTAGTTTCGGGACAGGGATCGACGAGCAGTACTTC.

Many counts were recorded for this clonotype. This chain's CDR3 is CASILRLPNAEAFF. DNA of the CDR3: TGTGCCAGCATCCTACGCCTCCCCAACGCTGAAGCTTTCTTT. The V and J genes are TRBV12-3 or TRBV12-4 and TRBJ1-1; unclear D gene. The CDR3 has 14 residues. With 7 bases removed from V and 6 bases from J, the gap between germline ends came to 18 bases.

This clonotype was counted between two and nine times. CDR3 residues: CSARVQEEKLFF. CDR3 DNA: TGCAGTGCTAGAGTACAAGAGGAAAAACTGTTTTTT. This rearrangement joins TRBV20-1 to TRBJ1-4; D not resolved. CDR3 length: 12 residues. V lost 1 base and J 8 bases, leaving 8 bases between the germline ends. CDR1 and CDR2 from the germline V gene are DFQATT and SNEGSKA (reference sequence).

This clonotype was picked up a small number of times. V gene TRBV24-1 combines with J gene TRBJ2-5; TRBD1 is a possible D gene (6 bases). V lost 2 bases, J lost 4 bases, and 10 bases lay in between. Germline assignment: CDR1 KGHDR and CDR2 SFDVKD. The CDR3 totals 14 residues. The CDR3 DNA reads TGTGCCACCAGTGATTCCCACAGGGCAGAGACCCAGTACTTC. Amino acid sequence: CATSDSHRAETQYF.

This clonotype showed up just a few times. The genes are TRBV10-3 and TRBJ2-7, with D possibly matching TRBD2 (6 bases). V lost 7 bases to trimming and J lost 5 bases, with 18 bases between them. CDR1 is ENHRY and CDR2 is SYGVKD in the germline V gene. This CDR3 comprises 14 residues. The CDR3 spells CAITERGSSHEQYF. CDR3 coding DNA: TGTGCCATCACCGAACGGGGGAGTTCCCACGAGCAGTACTTC.

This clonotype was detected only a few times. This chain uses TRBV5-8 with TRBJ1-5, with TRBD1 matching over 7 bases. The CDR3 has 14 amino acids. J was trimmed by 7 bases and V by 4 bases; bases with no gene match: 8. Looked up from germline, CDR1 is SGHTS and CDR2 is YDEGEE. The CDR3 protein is CASSRLTGRQPQHF. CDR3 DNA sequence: TGTGCCAGCAGCCGTCTGACAGGGCGCCAGCCCCAGCATTTT.

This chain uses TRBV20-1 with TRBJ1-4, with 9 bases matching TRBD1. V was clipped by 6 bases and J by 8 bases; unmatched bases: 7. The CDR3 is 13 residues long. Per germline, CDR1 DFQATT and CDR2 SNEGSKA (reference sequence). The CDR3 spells CSARTGGREKLFF. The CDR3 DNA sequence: TGCAGTGCCCGAACAGGGGGCAGGGAAAAACTGTTTTTT.

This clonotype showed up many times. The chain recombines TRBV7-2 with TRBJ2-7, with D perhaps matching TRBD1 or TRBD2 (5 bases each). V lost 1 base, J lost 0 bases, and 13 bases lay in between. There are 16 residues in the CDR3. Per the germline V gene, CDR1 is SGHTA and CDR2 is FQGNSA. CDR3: CASSLVSGGGSYEQYF. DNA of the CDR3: TGTGCCAGCAGCTTAGTTTCCGGTGGGGGCTCCTACGAGCAGTACTTC.

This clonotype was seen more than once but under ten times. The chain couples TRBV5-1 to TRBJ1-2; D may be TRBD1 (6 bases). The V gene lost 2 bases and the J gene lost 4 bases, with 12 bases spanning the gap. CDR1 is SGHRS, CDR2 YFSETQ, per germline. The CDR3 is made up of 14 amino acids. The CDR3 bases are TGCGCCAGCAGCTTACCACAGGGAAGCTATGGCTACACCTTC. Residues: CASSLPQGSYGYTF.

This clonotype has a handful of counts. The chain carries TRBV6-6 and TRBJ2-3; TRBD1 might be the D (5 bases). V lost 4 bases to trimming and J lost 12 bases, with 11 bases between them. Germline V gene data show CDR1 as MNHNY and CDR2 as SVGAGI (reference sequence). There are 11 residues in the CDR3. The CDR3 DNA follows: TGTGCCAGCAGTTCAGGGATCTCACAGTATTTT. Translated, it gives CASSSGISQYF.

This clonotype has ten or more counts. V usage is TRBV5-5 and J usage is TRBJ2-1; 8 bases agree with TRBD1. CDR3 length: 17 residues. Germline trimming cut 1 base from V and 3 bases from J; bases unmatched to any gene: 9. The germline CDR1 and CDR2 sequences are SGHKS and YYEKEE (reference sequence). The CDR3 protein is CASSLWTGFNVYNEQFF. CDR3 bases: TGTGCCAGCAGCTTGTGGACAGGGTTTAACGTCTACAATGAGCAGTTCTTC.

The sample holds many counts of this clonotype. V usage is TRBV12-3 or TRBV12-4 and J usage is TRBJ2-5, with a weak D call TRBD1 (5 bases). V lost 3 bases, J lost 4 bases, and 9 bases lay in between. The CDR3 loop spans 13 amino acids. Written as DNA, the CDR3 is TGTGCCAGCAGTTTTCAGGGTGGAGAGACCCAGTACTTC. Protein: CASSFQGGETQYF.